The clone carrying this T cell receptor (beta chain) turned up a few times. The data belong to a study of blood T cell repertoires in COVID-19. The overall study: There were acute and convalescent COVID-19 samples, and they came from the United States, Italy and Spain. PBMCs, B-cell-depleted T cells, or T cells were the source of the cDNA or gDNA that made up the material.

In the authors' methods: Counts of nucleated cells, estimated from reference gene primer amplification, were obtained. Clones were sequenced by immunoSEQ multiplex PCR, and TCRdb holds only the in-frame ones, with some missing. V and J calls and clone size are given by that table; D and trimming were obtained from the DNA. This sample carries approximately 100,000 clones, about 90% of them seen once, and the ten largest clones take roughly 4.3%. Germline lookup yields CDR1 MNHEY and CDR2 SMNVEV (reference sequence). The CDR3 totals 14 residues. The germline V and J ends were trimmed by 5 bases and 2 bases, with 12 bases remaining between them.

The V call is TRBV27, the J call TRBJ1-1; D not certain. Material: peripheral blood. The clonotype originates from a man aged 70 or older with acute or convalescent COVID-19. CDR3 DNA: TGTGCCAGCAGTAACTATTTAGGAAACACTGAAGCTTTCTTT. This gives the protein CASSNYLGNTEAFF.